This T cell receptor beta chain was profiled in a study of shared clonotypes between healthy human individuals. The V and J ends lost 1 base and 7 bases respectively, with 11 bases between them. Germline lookup yields CDR1 SGHNT and CDR2 YYREEE (reference sequence). The CDR3 is 14 residues long. TCRdb's copy holds only in-frame clones and misses some; the assay was immunoSEQ multiplex PCR. The data contain about 1.5 million clones, roughly 96% of them singletons. Sequencing was done on a sample of naive CD4+ T cells sorted from blood. The subset: CD45RA+ positively selected. The TCR originated in a man younger than 40 in good health. The rearrangement links TRBV5-4 to TRBJ2-2, with D possibly TRBD1 on 5 matching bases. CDR3 protein: CASSLMGRVGELFF. The CDR3 DNA reads TGTGCCAGCAGCTTGATGGGGCGAGTCGGGGAGCTGTTTTTT.